This TCR beta chain was sequenced in a study of molecular identifiers for immune sequencing clone quantification listed by TCRdb under 2018. In the study overall: For a replicate experiment, RNA from roughly 20,000 or 100,000 naive CD8 T cells was divided into five aliquots, of which four were sequenced. CD8 T cells were used in a methods study to benchmark molecular-identifier clustering-based TCR repertoire sequencing (MIDCIRS) and TCR RNA copy counting. The investigation overall reported the following: Spiked-in Jurkat TCR RNA equal to a single cell's worth was reported to be detectable even within one million naive CD8 T cells. Identical TCR molecules sharing a barcode could cause highly expanded clone sizes to be underestimated. The naive libraries included spiked-in Jurkat TCR RNA (10 copies' worth), and this Jurkat TCR RNA is not part of the donor repertoire. In CMV-specific effector cells, clones with more than 20 RNA copies accounted for over 97% of molecules, whereas in naive cells such clones accounted for under 1%. Without barcode sub-clustering, chimeric consensus sequences inflated TCR diversity; chimeras reached as high as 47%. About three recovered TCR RNA copies per cell were obtained by modeling, versus around 9.8 by digital PCR, implying a capture efficiency of about 30%.

CDR1 and CDR2, per the germline V gene, are SNHLY and FYNNEI. Trimming leaves V shorter by 8 bases and J shorter by 0 bases, with the junction holding 13 bases beyond the gene matches. The CDR3 runs 16 amino acids, cysteine and phenylalanine included. The CDR3 DNA has 48 bases and is translated from base 1. Libraries of naive CD8 T cells were generated from roughly 20,000 to 1,000,000 sorted cells, with 10%, 30% or 50% of the purified RNA used. Naive CD8 T cells, defined as CD8+CD4-CCR7+CD45RA+, were FACS-sorted into RLT Plus buffer on a BD FACSAria II. To test detection sensitivity, Jurkat RNA equivalent to approximately nine TCR copies was spiked into samples of about 17,000-1,100,000 naive CD8 T cells. Enrichment of CD8 T cells was done with RosetteSep CD8+ T Cell Enrichment Cocktail plus Ficoll-Paque, and ACK red cell lysis came afterward. Libraries were built with PCR. Sequencer: Illumina HiSeq 4000. Bulk TCR libraries were made following a previously described method, with the TCR primers given in Table S5. The Qiagen AllPrep DNA/RNA kit was used to purify total RNA. Before any analysis, reads coming from multiple sequencing runs of the same library were combined into one pool. The authors processed their data as follows. Only reads with exact TCR constant sequence were kept, trimmed to 150 nt, and grouped by their 12-nt molecular barcodes. Reads in each barcode group were sub-clustered using a 15% Levenshtein threshold, and a quality-weighted consensus sequence was built for each RNA molecule. Non-functional sequences were excluded, and lower-count sequences lying one edit away from another sequence were also excluded. Based on a fit of two negative binomial distributions, barcode sub-clusters having less than 20% of the maximum read count were discarded. Using fastp trimming at Q25 and MiXCR clonotype assembly, TCRdb reanalyzed the public sequencing data and kept in-frame beta chains. Rows are unified per CDR3 protein, each entry keeping the most common DNA and genes. The V and J calls, along with clone size, are taken from TCRdb and not from the paper's own processing. The sample contains tens of thousands of distinct CDR3 sequences, roughly a fifth of them found a single time. The ten largest make up more than 0.9% of the sample.

Many counts were recorded for this clonotype. What antigen it recognizes has not been identified. No base quality values were provided; no much bigger clone lies one nucleotide off. Material for sequencing was naive CD8+ T cells from blood, with Jurkat cell RNA spiked in. The cell subset or site tag for this specimen amounts to: FACS-sorted CD8+CD4-CCR7+CD45RA+ naive T cells. The sequence links TRBV2 to TRBJ2-7, and TRBD1 aligns with 7 junction nucleotides. The TCR comes from a human donor in good health. Some libraries in this study had Jurkat cell RNA spiked in. The bases are TGTGCCAGCCAAAACCAGGACAGGACAAGCTCCTACGAGCAGTACTTC. Its translation is CASQNQDRTSSYEQYF. With the rest looked up from the reference TRBV2 and TRBJ2-7 genes rather than sequenced, the full variable domain is EPEVTQTPSHQVTQMGQEVILRCVPISNHLYFYWYRQILGQKVEFLVSFYNNEISEKSEIFDDQFSVERPDGSNFTLKIRSTKLEDSAMYFCASQNQDRTSSYEQYFGPGTRLTVT.